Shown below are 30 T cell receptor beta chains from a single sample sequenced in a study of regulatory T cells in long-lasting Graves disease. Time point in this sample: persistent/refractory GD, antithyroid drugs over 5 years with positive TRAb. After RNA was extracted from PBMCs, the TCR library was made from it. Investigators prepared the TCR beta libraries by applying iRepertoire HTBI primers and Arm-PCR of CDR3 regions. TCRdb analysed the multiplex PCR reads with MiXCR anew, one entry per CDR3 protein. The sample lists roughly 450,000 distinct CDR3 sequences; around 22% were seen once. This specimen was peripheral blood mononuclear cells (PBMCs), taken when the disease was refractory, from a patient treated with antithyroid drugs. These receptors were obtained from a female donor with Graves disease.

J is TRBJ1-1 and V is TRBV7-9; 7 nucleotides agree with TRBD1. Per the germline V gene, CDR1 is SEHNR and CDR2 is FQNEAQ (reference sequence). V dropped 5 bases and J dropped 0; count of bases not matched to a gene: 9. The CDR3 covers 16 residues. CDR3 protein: CASSPDRIGLNTEAFF. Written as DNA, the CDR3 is TGTGCCAGCAGCCCGGACAGGATAGGTTTGAACACTGAAGCTTTCTTT.

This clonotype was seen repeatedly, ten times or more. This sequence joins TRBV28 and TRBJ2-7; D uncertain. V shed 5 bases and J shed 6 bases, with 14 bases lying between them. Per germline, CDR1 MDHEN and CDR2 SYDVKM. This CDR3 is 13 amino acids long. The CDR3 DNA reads TGTGCCAGCAGTCCCAAGCCCTCGGTCGAGCAGTACTTC. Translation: CASSPKPSVEQYF.

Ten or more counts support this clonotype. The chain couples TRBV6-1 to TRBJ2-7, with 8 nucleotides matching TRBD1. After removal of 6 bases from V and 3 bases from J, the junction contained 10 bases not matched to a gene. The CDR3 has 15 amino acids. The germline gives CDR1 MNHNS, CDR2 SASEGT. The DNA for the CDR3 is TGTGCCAGCAGACATCGGGACAGGATTGGCTACGAGCAGTACTTC. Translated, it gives CASRHRDRIGYEQYF.

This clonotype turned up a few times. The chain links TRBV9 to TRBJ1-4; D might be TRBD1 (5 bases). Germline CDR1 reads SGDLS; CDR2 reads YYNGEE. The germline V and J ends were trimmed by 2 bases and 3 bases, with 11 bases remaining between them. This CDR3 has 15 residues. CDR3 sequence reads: CASSVGEIANEKLFF. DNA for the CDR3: TGTGCCAGCAGCGTGGGGGAGATTGCTAATGAAAAACTGTTTTTT. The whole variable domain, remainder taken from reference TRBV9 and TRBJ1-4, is DSGVTQTPKHLITATGQRVTLRCSPRSGDLSVYWYQQSLDQGLQFLIQYYNGEERAKGNILERFSAQQFPDLHSELNLSSLELGDSALYFCASSVGEIANEKLFFGSGTQLSVL.

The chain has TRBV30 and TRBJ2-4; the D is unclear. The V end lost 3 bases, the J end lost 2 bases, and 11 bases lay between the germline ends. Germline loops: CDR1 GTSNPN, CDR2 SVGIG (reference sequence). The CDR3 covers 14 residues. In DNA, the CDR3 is TGTGCCTGGAGGGCCCTCAGCTCCAAAAACATTCAGTACTTC. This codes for CAWRALSSKNIQYF.

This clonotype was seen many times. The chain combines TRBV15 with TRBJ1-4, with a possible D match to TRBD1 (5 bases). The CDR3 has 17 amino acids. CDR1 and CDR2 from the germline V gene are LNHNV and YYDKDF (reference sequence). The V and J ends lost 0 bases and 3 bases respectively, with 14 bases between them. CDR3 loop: CATSRDRRGLANEKLFF. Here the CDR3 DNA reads TGTGCCACCAGCAGAGATCGCCGGGGCTTGGCTAATGAAAAACTGTTTTTT. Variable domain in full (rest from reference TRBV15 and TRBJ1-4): DAMVIQNPRYQVTQFGKPVTLSCSQTLNHNVMYWYQQKSSQAPKLLFHYYDKDFNNEADTPDNFQSRRPNTSFCFLDIRSPGLGDTAMYLCATSRDRRGLANEKLFFGSGTQLSVL.

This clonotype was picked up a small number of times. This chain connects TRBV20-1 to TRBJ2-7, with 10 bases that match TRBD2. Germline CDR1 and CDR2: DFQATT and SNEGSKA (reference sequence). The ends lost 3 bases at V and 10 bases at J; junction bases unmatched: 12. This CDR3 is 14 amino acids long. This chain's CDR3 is CSASVGGLAGDQYF. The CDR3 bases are TGCAGTGCTAGTGTAGGCGGGCTAGCGGGAGATCAGTACTTC.

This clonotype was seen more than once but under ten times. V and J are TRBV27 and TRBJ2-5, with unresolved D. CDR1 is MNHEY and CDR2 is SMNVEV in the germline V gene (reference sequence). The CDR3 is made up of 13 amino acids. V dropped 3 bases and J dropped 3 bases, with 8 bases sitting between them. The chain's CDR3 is CASSLNYKETQYF. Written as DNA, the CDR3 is TGTGCCAGCAGTTTGAACTACAAAGAGACCCAGTACTTC.

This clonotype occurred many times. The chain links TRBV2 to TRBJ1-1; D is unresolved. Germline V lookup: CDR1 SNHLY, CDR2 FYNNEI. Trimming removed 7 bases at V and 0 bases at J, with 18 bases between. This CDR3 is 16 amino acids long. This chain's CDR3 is CASKKEARLMNTEAFF. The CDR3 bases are TGTGCCAGCAAAAAGGAGGCGAGACTGATGAACACTGAAGCTTTCTTT.

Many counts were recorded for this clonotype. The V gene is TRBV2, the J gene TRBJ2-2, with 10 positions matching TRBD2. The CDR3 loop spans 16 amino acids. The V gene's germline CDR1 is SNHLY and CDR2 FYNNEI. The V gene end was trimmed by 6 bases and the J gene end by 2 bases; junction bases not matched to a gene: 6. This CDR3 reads CASRARTSGNTGELFF. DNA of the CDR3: TGTGCCAGCAGAGCGAGGACTAGCGGAAACACCGGGGAGCTGTTTTTT.

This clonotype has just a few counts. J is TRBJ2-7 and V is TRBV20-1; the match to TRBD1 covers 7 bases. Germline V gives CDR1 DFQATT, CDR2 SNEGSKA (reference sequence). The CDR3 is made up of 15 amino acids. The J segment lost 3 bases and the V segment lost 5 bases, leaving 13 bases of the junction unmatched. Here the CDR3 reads CSARGQGETYYEQYF. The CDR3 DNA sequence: TGCAGTGCTCGAGGGCAGGGGGAAACTTACTACGAGCAGTACTTC.

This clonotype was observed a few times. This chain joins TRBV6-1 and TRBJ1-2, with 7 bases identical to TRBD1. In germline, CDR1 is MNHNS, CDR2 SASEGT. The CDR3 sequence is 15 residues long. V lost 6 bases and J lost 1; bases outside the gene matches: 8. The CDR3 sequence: CASRRDRANNYGYTF. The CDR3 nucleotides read TGTGCCAGCAGACGCGACAGGGCCAATAACTATGGCTACACCTTC.

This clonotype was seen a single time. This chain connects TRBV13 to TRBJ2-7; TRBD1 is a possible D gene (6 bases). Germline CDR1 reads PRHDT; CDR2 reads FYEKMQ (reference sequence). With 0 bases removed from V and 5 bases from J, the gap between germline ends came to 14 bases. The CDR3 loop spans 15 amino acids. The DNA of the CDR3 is TGTGCCAGCAGCTTAGGATACAGGGTTTTGCACGAGCAGTACTTC. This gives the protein CASSLGYRVLHEQYF.

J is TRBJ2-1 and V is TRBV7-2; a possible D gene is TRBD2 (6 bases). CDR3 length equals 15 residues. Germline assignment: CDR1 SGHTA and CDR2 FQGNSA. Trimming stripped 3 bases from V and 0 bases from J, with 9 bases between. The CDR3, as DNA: TGTGCCAGCAGCTTTAGCGGTGGCTCCTACAATGAGCAGTTCTTC. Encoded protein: CASSFSGGSYNEQFF.

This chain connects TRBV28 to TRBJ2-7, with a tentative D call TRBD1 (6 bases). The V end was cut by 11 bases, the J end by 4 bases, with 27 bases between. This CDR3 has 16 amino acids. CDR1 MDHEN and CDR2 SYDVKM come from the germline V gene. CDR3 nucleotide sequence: TGTGCCGCGTTTGGTGCAGGGGAAGGGTTTCTATACGAGCAGTACTTC. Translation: CAAFGAGEGFLYEQYF.

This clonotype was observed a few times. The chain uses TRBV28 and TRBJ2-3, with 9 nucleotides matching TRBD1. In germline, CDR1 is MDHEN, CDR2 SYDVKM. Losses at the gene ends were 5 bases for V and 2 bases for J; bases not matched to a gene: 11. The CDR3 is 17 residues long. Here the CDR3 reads CASSTKYRGHITDTQYF. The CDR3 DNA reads TGTGCCAGCAGTACCAAATACAGGGGGCACATCACAGATACGCAGTATTTT.

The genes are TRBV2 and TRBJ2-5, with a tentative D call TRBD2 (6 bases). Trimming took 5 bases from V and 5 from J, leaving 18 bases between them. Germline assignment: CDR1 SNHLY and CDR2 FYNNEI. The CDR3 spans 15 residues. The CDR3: CASSSPRAGGETQYF. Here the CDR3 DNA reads TGTGCCAGCAGTTCCCCGCGAGCGGGTGGGGAGACCCAGTACTTC. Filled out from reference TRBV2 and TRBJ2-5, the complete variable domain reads EPEVTQTPSHQVTQMGQEVILRCVPISNHLYFYWYRQILGQKVEFLVSFYNNEISEKSEIFDDQFSVERPDGSNFTLKIRSTKLEDSAMYFCASSSPRAGGETQYFGPGTRLLVL.

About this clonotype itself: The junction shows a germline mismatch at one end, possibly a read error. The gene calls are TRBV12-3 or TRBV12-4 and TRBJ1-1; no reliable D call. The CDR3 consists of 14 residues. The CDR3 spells CASSLGRMNTEASF. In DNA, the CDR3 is TGTGCCAGCAGTTTAGGCAGAATGAACACTGAAGCTTCCTTT.

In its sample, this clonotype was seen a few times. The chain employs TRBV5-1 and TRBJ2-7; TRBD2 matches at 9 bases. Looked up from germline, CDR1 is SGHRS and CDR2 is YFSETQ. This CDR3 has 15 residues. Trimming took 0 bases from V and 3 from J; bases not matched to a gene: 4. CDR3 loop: CASSLASGTVYEQYF. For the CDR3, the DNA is TGCGCCAGCAGCTTGGCTAGCGGGACAGTCTACGAGCAGTACTTC.

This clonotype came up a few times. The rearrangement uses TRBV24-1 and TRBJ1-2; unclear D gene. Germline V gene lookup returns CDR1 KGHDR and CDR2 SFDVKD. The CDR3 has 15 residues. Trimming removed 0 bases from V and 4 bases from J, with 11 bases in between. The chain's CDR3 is CATSDLKAGTYGYTF. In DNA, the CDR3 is TGTGCCACCAGTGATTTGAAGGCAGGCACCTATGGCTACACCTTC.

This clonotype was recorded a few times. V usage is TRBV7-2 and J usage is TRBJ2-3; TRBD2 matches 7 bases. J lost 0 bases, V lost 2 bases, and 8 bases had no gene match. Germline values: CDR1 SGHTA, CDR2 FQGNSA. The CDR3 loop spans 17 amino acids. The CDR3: CASSLRASGSSTDTQYF. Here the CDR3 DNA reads TGTGCCAGCAGCTTAAGGGCTAGCGGTTCGAGCACAGATACGCAGTATTTT.

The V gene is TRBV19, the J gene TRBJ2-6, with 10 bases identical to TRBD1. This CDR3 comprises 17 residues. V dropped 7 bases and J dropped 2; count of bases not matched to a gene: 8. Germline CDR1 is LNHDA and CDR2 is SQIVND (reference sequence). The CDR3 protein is CASTTTGGSAGANVLTF. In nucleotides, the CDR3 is TGTGCCAGTACCACGACAGGGGGCTCGGCTGGGGCCAACGTCCTGACTTTC.

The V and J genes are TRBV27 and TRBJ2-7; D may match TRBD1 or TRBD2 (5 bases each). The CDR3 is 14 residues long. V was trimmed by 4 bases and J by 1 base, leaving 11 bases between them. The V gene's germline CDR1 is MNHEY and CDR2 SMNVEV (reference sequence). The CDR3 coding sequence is TGTGCCAGCAGTTGGGACGGACTTTCCTACGAGCAGTACTTC. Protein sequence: CASSWDGLSYEQYF.

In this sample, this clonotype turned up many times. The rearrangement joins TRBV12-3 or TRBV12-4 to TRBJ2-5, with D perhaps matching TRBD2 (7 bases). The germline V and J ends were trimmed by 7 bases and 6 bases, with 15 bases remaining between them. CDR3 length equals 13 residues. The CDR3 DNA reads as TGTGCCAGCATTAAAAAGGGGGGGCAGACCCAGTACTTC. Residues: CASIKKGGQTQYF.

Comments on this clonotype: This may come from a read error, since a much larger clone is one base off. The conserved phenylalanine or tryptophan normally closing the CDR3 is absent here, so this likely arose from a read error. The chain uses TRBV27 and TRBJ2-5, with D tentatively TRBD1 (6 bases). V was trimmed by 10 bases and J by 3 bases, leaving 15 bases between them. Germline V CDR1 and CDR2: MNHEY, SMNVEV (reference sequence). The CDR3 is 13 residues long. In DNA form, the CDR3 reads TGTGCCACCAGCACAGGGTTGGAAGAGACCCAGTACCTC. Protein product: CATSTGLEETQYL.

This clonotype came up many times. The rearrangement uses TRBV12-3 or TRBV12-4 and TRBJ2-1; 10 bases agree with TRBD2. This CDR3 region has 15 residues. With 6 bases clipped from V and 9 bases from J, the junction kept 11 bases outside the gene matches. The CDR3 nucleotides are TGTGCCAGCAGCCGCGAGGCTAGCGGGAGTTTTGAGCAGTTCTTC. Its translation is CASSREASGSFEQFF.

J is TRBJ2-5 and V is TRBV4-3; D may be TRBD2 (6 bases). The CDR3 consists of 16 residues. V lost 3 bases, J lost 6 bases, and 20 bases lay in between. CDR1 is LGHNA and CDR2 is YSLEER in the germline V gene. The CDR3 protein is CASSQGRELSGKTQYF. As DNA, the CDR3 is TGCGCCAGCAGCCAGGGCCGGGAGCTCTCCGGAAAGACCCAGTACTTC.

The CDR3 here is CASSYRSLYGQANEKLFF. The CDR3 DNA sequence: TGTGCCAGCAGTTACCGCAGCCTATACGGACAAGCTAATGAAAAACTGTTTTTT. The rearrangement joins TRBV6-9 to TRBJ1-4; D possibly corresponds to TRBD1 (5 bases). CDR3 length: 18 residues. Trimming stripped 3 bases from V and 3 bases from J, with 20 bases between. Germline assignment: CDR1 MNHGY and CDR2 SVAAGI.

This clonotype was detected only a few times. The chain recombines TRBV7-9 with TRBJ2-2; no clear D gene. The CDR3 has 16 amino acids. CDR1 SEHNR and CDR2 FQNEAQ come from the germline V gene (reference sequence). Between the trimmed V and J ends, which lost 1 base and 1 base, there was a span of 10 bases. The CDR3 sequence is CASSLVVAENTGELFF. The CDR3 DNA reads TGTGCCAGCAGCTTAGTGGTCGCGGAGAACACCGGGGAGCTGTTTTTT.

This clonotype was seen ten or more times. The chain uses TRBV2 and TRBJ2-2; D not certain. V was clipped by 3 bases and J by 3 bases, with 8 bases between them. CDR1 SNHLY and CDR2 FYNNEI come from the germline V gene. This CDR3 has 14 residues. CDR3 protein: CASSDQSHTGELFF. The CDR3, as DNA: TGTGCCAGCAGTGACCAATCTCACACCGGGGAGCTGTTTTTT.